A single sample gave rise to the 26 T cell receptor beta chains below, sequenced in a study of spatial heterogeneity in lung cancer. Via MiXCR, TCRdb re-called the 5' RACE reads, giving one row per CDR3 protein. Found here are about 70,000 distinct CDR3 sequences, roughly 9% of them singletons; the top ten hold 1.9%. Time point here: blood at routine non-recurrence follow-up after resection. The source material was PBMCs, sampled at follow-up. These receptors were taken from a female donor with early-stage non-small cell lung cancer.

This clonotype was seen ten or more times. The V call is TRBV27, the J call TRBJ1-2, with a tentative D call TRBD1 (5 bases). This CDR3 has 17 residues. Germline CDR1 reads MNHEY; CDR2 reads SMNVEV (reference sequence). Trimming stripped 4 bases from V and 4 bases from J, with 22 bases between. In DNA form, the CDR3 reads TGTGCCAGCAGTTGGGGTCCAGGGACCGCCGTTTCCTATGGCTACACCTTC. Its protein product is CASSWGPGTAVSYGYTF.

Regarding this clonotype: This clone may be a read error of a much larger clone one base away. This chain links TRBV10-3 with TRBJ2-7, with D possibly being TRBD1 (6 bases). Trimming shortened V by 4 bases and J by 3 bases, and 10 bases separated the two germline ends. The germline gives CDR1 ENHRY, CDR2 SYGVKD. The CDR3 consists of 13 residues. CDR3 sequence (DNA): TGTGCCATCAGTGGAAGGACAGACTACGAGCAGTACTTC. Protein sequence: CAISGRTDYEQYF.

This clonotype was seen more than once but under ten times. This chain joins TRBV29-1 and TRBJ2-2; tentatively, D is TRBD1 (6 bases). The CDR3 covers 13 residues. Trimming took off 5 bases at V and 0 bases at J, with 7 bases between the two ends. Per germline, CDR1 SQVTM and CDR2 ANQGSEA. Here the CDR3 reads CSVWTANTGELFF. The CDR3 coding sequence is TGCAGCGTTTGGACAGCGAACACCGGGGAGCTGTTTTTT.

This clonotype has at least ten counts. J is TRBJ2-7 and V is TRBV20-1; TRBD2 matches 13 bases. Unmatched junction bases numbered 3, after V lost 6 bases and J lost 1 base. The CDR3 loop spans 14 amino acids. The germline gives CDR1 DFQATT, CDR2 SNEGSKA (reference sequence). CDR3 sequence: CSARTSGSSYEQYF. The CDR3 coding sequence is TGCAGTGCACGGACTAGCGGGAGTTCCTACGAGCAGTACTTC.

This clonotype was seen ten or more times. This chain connects TRBV28 to TRBJ2-1; D remains ambiguous. CDR1 and CDR2 from the germline V gene are MDHEN and SYDVKM. Trimming stripped 8 bases from V and 7 bases from J, with 9 bases between. The length of the CDR3 is 11 residues. For the CDR3, the DNA is TGTGCCAGCTTCTTGGGGAATGAGCAGTTCTTC. This gives the protein CASFLGNEQFF. The whole variable domain, filled in from reference TRBV28 and TRBJ2-1, reads DVKVTQSSRYLVKRTGEKVFLECVQDMDHENMFWYRQDPGLGLRLIYFSYDVKMKEKGDIPEGYSVSREKKERFSLILESASTNQTSMYLCASFLGNEQFFGPGTRLTVL.

This clonotype was recorded a few times. Compared with germline, one end of the junction differs, possibly owing to a read error. The chain couples TRBV7-7 to TRBJ2-1; possibly TRBD2 for D (6 bases). This CDR3 has 11 amino acids. The germline V gene encodes CDR1 SSHAT and CDR2 FNYEAQ (reference sequence). CDR3 region: CASSFGGEQFF. Written as DNA, the CDR3 is TGTGCTAGCAGCTTTGGGGGGGAGCAGTTCTTC.

This clonotype was seen repeatedly, ten times or more. The chain links TRBV7-9 to TRBJ1-4; possible D gene TRBD1, 6 bases. The V end was cut by 5 bases, the J end by 5 bases, with 12 bases between. The CDR3 length is 14 residues. CDR1 and CDR2 (germline): SEHNR, FQNEAQ (reference sequence). In DNA, the CDR3 is TGTGCCAGCAGCAAAGACAGGAGAAATGAAAAACTGTTTTTT. Translated, it gives CASSKDRRNEKLFF.

The table lists this clonotype with many counts. CDR3 nucleotide sequence: TGCGCCAGCAGCCTGGGACTAGCGGGAACCGAAGGAGATACGCAGTATTTT. The encoded protein is CASSLGLAGTEGDTQYF. The chain is built from TRBV5-1 and TRBJ2-3, with 13 bases that match TRBD2. J gave up 5 bases and V 4 bases, and 10 bases lay outside the gene matches. Per germline, CDR1 SGHRS and CDR2 YFSETQ. The CDR3 consists of 17 residues.

This clonotype showed up many times. The chain has TRBV5-1 and TRBJ2-1, with TRBD2 matching over 9 bases. This CDR3 contains 15 residues. The junction had 4 bases not matched to a gene; V was cut back by 0 bases and J by 6 bases. Germline CDR1 reads SGHRS; CDR2 reads YFSETQ. Here the CDR3 reads CASSLGLAALNEQFF. In nucleotides, the CDR3 is TGCGCCAGCAGCTTGGGACTAGCGGCGCTCAATGAGCAGTTCTTC.

The chain couples TRBV4-2 to TRBJ2-5; TRBD2 matches 7 bases. This CDR3 is 14 amino acids long. Germline CDR1 is LGHNA and CDR2 is YNFKEQ. After removal of 5 bases from V and 1 base from J, the junction contained 4 bases not matched to a gene. DNA of the CDR3: TGTGCCAGCAGCATTCGGACTAGCCAAGAGACCCAGTACTTC. It is translated as CASSIRTSQETQYF.

The J gene is TRBJ2-7, the V gene TRBV10-2; 12 bases align to TRBD2. The ends lost 8 bases at V and 4 bases at J; junction bases unmatched: 6. The CDR3 length is 14 residues. The germline V gene has CDR1 WSHSY and CDR2 SAAADI. DNA of the CDR3: TGCGCCAGCGCTACTAGCGGGAGGTCTTACGAGCAGTACTTC. Residues: CASATSGRSYEQYF.

On this clonotype itself: A read error is possible here, since a much larger clone lies one base away. V usage is TRBV7-8 and J usage is TRBJ2-1, with D unresolved. The J call may be incorrect, as the DNA end agrees better with TRBJ2-7. Germline V gene lookup returns CDR1 SGHVS and CDR2 FQNEAQ. This CDR3 is built from 11 residues. In DNA, the CDR3 is TGTGCCAGCAGCTTGTGGGGTGAGCAGTACTTC. Its protein product is CASSLWGEQYF.

This clonotype showed up many times. The rearrangement uses TRBV11-2 and TRBJ2-6, with TRBD1 as a possible D gene (6 bases). In germline, CDR1 is SGHAT, CDR2 FQNNGV. The V end lost 11 bases, the J end lost 2 bases, and 22 bases lay between the germline ends. The CDR3 totals 17 residues. CDR3 in amino acids: CACAQGRGYTGANVLTF. The DNA for the CDR3 is TGTGCCTGCGCACAGGGCAGGGGATACACTGGGGCCAACGTCCTGACTTTC.

In this sample, this clonotype turned up many times. The V and J genes are TRBV7-9 and TRBJ2-7; maybe TRBD1 (5 bases). CDR1 and CDR2 from the germline V gene are SEHNR and FQNEAQ (reference sequence). V gave up 1 base and J gave up 3 bases, with 10 bases separating them. The CDR3 totals 14 residues. CDR3 nucleotide sequence: TGTGCCAGCAGCTTAGAACAGGTTAGCTACGAGCAGTACTTC. The encoded protein is CASSLEQVSYEQYF.

This clonotype has ten or more counts. The chain combines TRBV7-3 with TRBJ2-2; D may match TRBD1 or TRBD2 (5 bases each). Deletions cut 1 base from V and 9 bases from J, with 18 bases between. The CDR3 extends over 16 amino acids. Germline V CDR1 and CDR2: SGHTA, FQGTGA. For the CDR3, the DNA is TGTGCCAGCAGCTTAAACGGTGGGGGACGCAGCCGGGAGCTGTTTTTT. Its translation is CASSLNGGGRSRELFF.

This clonotype was counted at least ten times. CDR3 region: CASSLQLAGERNEQFF. CDR3 DNA sequence: TGTGCCAGCAGTTTACAACTAGCGGGAGAACGGAATGAGCAGTTCTTC. This chain links TRBV6-6 with TRBJ2-1; 11 nucleotides agree with TRBD2. The CDR3 is 16 amino acids. J gave up 7 bases and V 4 bases, and 9 bases lay outside the gene matches. Looked up from germline, CDR1 is MNHNY and CDR2 is SVGAGI (reference sequence).

This clonotype was counted at least ten times. This chain uses TRBV2 with TRBJ2-1, with D possibly TRBD2 on 5 matching bases. Germline V gives CDR1 SNHLY, CDR2 FYNNEI. Trimming stripped 6 bases from V and 9 bases from J, with 18 bases between. This CDR3 has 14 residues. CDR3 DNA: TGTGCCAGCAGGGCTAGCCGAGAAGGTGGTGAGCAGTTCTTC. Translated: CASRASREGGEQFF.

The V call is TRBV7-9, the J call TRBJ1-4; TRBD1 might be the D (5 bases). The CDR3 contains 16 residues. Between the trimmed V and J ends, which lost 3 bases and 10 bases, there was a span of 21 bases. The germline V gene encodes CDR1 SEHNR and CDR2 FQNEAQ (reference sequence). The CDR3 nucleotides read TGTGCCAGCAGCTTGGGGCAGGGTACGGAGCTTGCAAAACTGTTTTTT. This gives the protein CASSLGQGTELAKLFF.

This clonotype was observed at least ten times. A read error may account for a junction end that differs from germline. The V gene is TRBV2, the J gene TRBJ2-4; D unresolved. Germline V gene data show CDR1 as SNHLY and CDR2 as FYNNEI. There are 12 residues in the CDR3. In DNA form, the CDR3 reads TGTGCCAGCAGCGTGGCGAAAACCATTCAGTACTTC. Amino acids: CASSVAKTIQYF.

This clonotype was seen repeatedly, ten times or more. This rearrangement joins TRBV19 to TRBJ1-1; no reliable D call. This CDR3 has 12 amino acids. Trimming took off 5 bases at V and 5 bases at J, with 9 bases between the two ends. Germline V CDR1 and CDR2: LNHDA, SQIVND (reference sequence). The chain's CDR3 is CASSSRRTEAFF. The CDR3 DNA follows: TGTGCCAGTAGTTCCCGAAGGACTGAAGCTTTCTTT.

This clonotype appeared many times. The chain recombines TRBV3-1 with TRBJ1-1; 7 nucleotides match TRBD1. V dropped 1 base and J dropped 8; count of bases not matched to a gene: 7. Germline CDR1 reads LGHDT; CDR2 reads YNNKEL (reference sequence). The CDR3 covers 14 residues. The CDR3 DNA follows: TGTGCCAGCAGCCAAGTTGGACAGGCGGGAGAAGCTTTCTTT. This codes for CASSQVGQAGEAFF.

About this clonotype itself: This sequence may be a read error, since a much larger clone differs from it by one base. The chain's CDR3 is CASRSPLGTGTQETQHF. CDR3 coding DNA: TGTGCCAGCAGGTCCCCCCTTGGGACAGGGACACAAGAGACCCAGCACTTC. The chain is built from TRBV28 and TRBJ2-5; TRBD1 matches at 9 bases. Looked up from germline, CDR1 is MDHEN and CDR2 is SYDVKM. The CDR3 extends over 17 amino acids.

The chain couples TRBV6-5 to TRBJ1-1, with D maybe TRBD1 (5 bases). The germline V and J ends were trimmed by 5 bases and 5 bases, with 15 bases remaining between them. From germline, CDR1 is MNHEY and CDR2 SVGAGI. The CDR3 has 14 amino acids. CDR3 sequence (DNA): TGTGCCAGCAGTCCCGACAGCCGGTGGACTGAAGCTTTCTTT. Translating it yields CASSPDSRWTEAFF.

This clonotype has a count of ten or more. The chain is built from TRBV12-3 or TRBV12-4 and TRBJ2-2, with D perhaps TRBD1 or TRBD2 (6 bases each). The V gene lost 5 bases and the J gene lost 3 bases, with 19 bases spanning the gap. CDR3 length: 17 residues. The CDR3 sequence: CASSPFLGGDDTGELFF. CDR3 sequence (DNA): TGTGCCAGCAGTCCCTTCCTCGGGGGCGATGACACCGGGGAGCTGTTTTTT.

This clonotype was detected ten times or more. The V gene is TRBV20-1, the J gene TRBJ1-1; D possibly corresponds to TRBD1 (5 bases). This CDR3 has 14 amino acids. Trimming left V 0 bases short and J 9 bases short, with 17 bases between. The germline V gene has CDR1 DFQATT and CDR2 SNEGSKA (reference sequence). The CDR3 DNA reads as TGCAGTGCTAGAGATCAAGGGGCACCGGGGCAAGCTTTCTTT. Translation gives CSARDQGAPGQAFF.

The chain combines TRBV7-6 with TRBJ1-1; D is ambiguous. Per the germline V gene, CDR1 is SGHVS and CDR2 is FNYEAQ. With 1 base removed from V and 1 base from J, the gap between germline ends came to 10 bases. This CDR3 has 15 amino acids. This CDR3 reads CASSLGHYKNTEAFF. In DNA form, the CDR3 reads TGTGCCAGCAGCTTAGGGCACTATAAGAACACTGAAGCTTTCTTT.